This T cell receptor (beta chain) was captured by sequencing in a study of CD8 T cells in ankylosing spondylitis. This clonotype showed up many times. TCRdb reanalysed the 5' RACE reads using MiXCR and keeps one entry per CDR3 protein. The sample lists 150,000 to 200,000 distinct CDR3 sequences, approximately 10% occurring once. The CDR3 covers 17 residues. Trimming took 3 bases from V and 7 from J; bases not matched to a gene: 13. The germline gives CDR1 SGHDT, CDR2 YYEEEE. This TCR came from a male donor with ankylosing spondylitis or in good health (not recorded which). The gene calls are TRBV5-6 and TRBJ1-6; 7 bases agree with TRBD1. Sequencing used blood, either unsorted or a sorted T cell fraction (not recorded which). CDR3 DNA: TGTGCCAGCAGCTCGCTGGACAGGAGGGGTAGGAATTCACCCCTCCACTTT. It is translated as CASSSLDRRGRNSPLHF.